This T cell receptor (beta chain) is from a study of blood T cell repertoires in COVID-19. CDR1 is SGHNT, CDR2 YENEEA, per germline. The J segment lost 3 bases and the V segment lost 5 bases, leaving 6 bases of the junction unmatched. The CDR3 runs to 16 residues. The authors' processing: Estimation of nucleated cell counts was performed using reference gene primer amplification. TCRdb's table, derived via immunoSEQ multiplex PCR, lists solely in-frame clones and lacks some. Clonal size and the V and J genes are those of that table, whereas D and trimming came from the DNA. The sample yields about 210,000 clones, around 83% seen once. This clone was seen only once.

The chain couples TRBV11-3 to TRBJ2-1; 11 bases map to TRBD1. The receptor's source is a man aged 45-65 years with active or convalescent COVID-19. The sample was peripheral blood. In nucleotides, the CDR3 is TGTGCCAGCAGCCCCCGGACAGGGGGCCTCTACAATGAGCAGTTCTTC. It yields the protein CASSPRTGGLYNEQFF.